The 20 T cell receptor beta chains presented below share a single source sample, sequenced in a study of cytomegalovirus exposure and HLA in healthy donors (dated by TCRdb to about 2017). Library preparation used the immunoSEQ multiplex PCR assay. The clones in this table, taken by TCRdb from immuneACCESS, are in-frame only. Not every clone is retained; where verified, under half of the shortfall comes from an unresolved V gene, and the cause of the rest is unknown. Counted in this sample were 50,000 or so clones; around nine tenths of them appeared once. The ten largest account for 7.5% to 9.5% of the sample. The specimen was PBMCs. The receptors were sampled from a woman younger than 35 in good health and CMV-seropositive.

This clone was counted only a few times. The chain uses TRBV10-1 and TRBJ2-3, with 7 bases lining up with TRBD1. The germline CDR1 and CDR2 sequences are WNHNN and SYGVQD (reference sequence). This CDR3 spans 13 amino acids. With 4 bases clipped from V and 6 bases from J, the junction kept 4 bases outside the gene matches. In DNA, the CDR3 is TGCGCCAGCAGTGTAGGGACAGTTGATACGCAGTATTTT. Encoded protein: CASSVGTVDTQYF.

J is TRBJ2-3 and V is TRBV19; possibly TRBD2 for D (6 bases). Germline V gene lookup returns CDR1 LNHDA and CDR2 SQIVND (reference sequence). The CDR3 totals 15 residues. The V end lost 1 base, the J end lost 6 bases, and 14 bases lay between the germline ends. In nucleotides, the CDR3 is TGTGCCAGTAGTATAGGTCTACGGCGGGGCGATACGCAGTATTTT. Residues: CASSIGLRRGDTQYF. Full variable domain (remainder filled in from reference TRBV19 and TRBJ2-3): DGGITQSPKYLFRKEGQNVTLSCEQNLNHDAMYWYRQDPGQGLRLIYYSQIVNDFQKGDIAEGYSVSREKKESFPLTVTSAQKNPTAFYLCASSIGLRRGDTQYFGPGTRLTVL.

The DNA for the CDR3 is TGTGCCAGCAGTTTGCAGGGAGGTCGTCCCTCTGGGGCCAACGTCCTGACTTTC. It yields the protein CASSLQGGRPSGANVLTF. The chain recombines TRBV28 with TRBJ2-6; D is perhaps TRBD2 (6 bases). Germline lookup yields CDR1 MDHEN and CDR2 SYDVKM. The V end was cut by 3 bases, the J end by 0 bases, with 15 bases between. CDR3 size: 18 residues.

CDR3 in amino acids: CASSLRGQNYGYTF. CDR3 nucleotides: TGTGCCAGCAGCTTACGGGGACAGAACTATGGCTACACCTTC. This rearrangement joins TRBV7-2 to TRBJ1-2, with 7 bases that match TRBD1. V shed 2 bases and J 2 bases; nucleotides not matched to a gene: 2. Germline CDR1 and CDR2: SGHTA and FQGNSA. The CDR3 extends over 14 amino acids.

The chain carries TRBV15 and TRBJ1-2, with a tentative D call TRBD1 (5 bases). Germline CDR1 and CDR2: LNHNV and YYDKDF (reference sequence). This CDR3 is 14 amino acids long. Trimming took off 4 bases at V and 2 bases at J, with 11 bases between the two ends. The CDR3 DNA reads as TGTGCCACCAGCAACCCGGGGGTGAACTATGGCTACACCTTC. As protein: CATSNPGVNYGYTF.

The V call is TRBV9, the J call TRBJ1-6; D is unresolved. CDR3 length: 15 amino acids. Germline CDR1 reads SGDLS; CDR2 reads YYNGEE. Trimming left V 3 bases short and J 8 bases short, with 15 bases between. CDR3 bases: TGTGCCAGCAGCGCTTGGGGAGACTTACATTCACCCCTCCACTTT. Residues: CASSAWGDLHSPLHF.

The chain combines TRBV18 with TRBJ2-3; D remains unclear. Looked up from germline, CDR1 is KGHSH and CDR2 is LQKENI. The CDR3 spans 14 residues. Trimming pared 0 bases from V and 3 bases from J, leaving 7 bases between. The CDR3: CASSPPAFTDTQYF. As DNA, the CDR3 is TGTGCCAGCTCACCACCGGCATTTACAGATACGCAGTATTTT.

The V gene is TRBV29-1, the J gene TRBJ1-5; D is undetermined. The V end was cut by 5 bases, the J end by 2 bases, with 10 bases between. This CDR3 spans 13 amino acids. CDR1 SQVTM and CDR2 ANQGSEA come from the germline V gene. This CDR3 reads CSVRGGGNQPQHF. For the CDR3, the DNA is TGCAGCGTTCGGGGTGGGGGCAATCAGCCCCAGCATTTT.

The chain links TRBV20-1 to TRBJ1-1; D is possibly TRBD1 (5 bases). V lost 5 bases, J lost 7 bases, and 11 bases lay in between. The CDR3 totals 11 residues. From germline, CDR1 is DFQATT and CDR2 SNEGSKA (reference sequence). CDR3 amino acids: CSAPEGVEAFF. CDR3 in DNA: TGCAGTGCTCCCGAAGGGGTTGAAGCTTTCTTT.

The genes are TRBV5-1 and TRBJ2-7, with TRBD1 matching over 9 bases. The J segment lost 1 base and the V segment lost 0 bases, leaving 5 bases of the junction unmatched. Germline loops: CDR1 SGHRS, CDR2 YFSETQ. The CDR3 has 16 amino acids. CDR3 DNA: TGCGCCAGCAGCTTGGGTTATGACAGGGGGTCCTACGAGCAGTACTTC. It yields the protein CASSLGYDRGSYEQYF. The whole variable domain, remainder taken from reference TRBV5-1 and TRBJ2-7, is KAGVTQTPRYLIKTRGQQVTLSCSPISGHRSVSWYQQTPGQGLQFLFEYFSETQRNKGNFPGRFSGRQFSNSRSEMNVSTLELGDSALYLCASSLGYDRGSYEQYFGPGTRLTVT.

The chain carries TRBV27 and TRBJ2-7; the match to TRBD2 covers 8 bases. The CDR3 totals 15 residues. Looked up from germline, CDR1 is MNHEY and CDR2 is SMNVEV (reference sequence). The J segment lost 0 bases and the V segment lost 5 bases, leaving 6 bases of the junction unmatched. CDR3 sequence: CASSAYSGDSYEQYF. The DNA of the CDR3 is TGTGCCAGCAGTGCCTATAGCGGGGACTCCTACGAGCAGTACTTC.

The chain has TRBV14 and TRBJ1-5, with D perhaps TRBD1 (5 bases). Germline V gene data show CDR1 as SGHDN and CDR2 as FVKESK. This CDR3 comprises 13 residues. V lost 1 base to trimming and J lost 6 bases, with 7 bases between them. The CDR3 region is CASSQGGAQPQHF. The DNA of the CDR3 is TGTGCCAGCAGCCAAGGTGGGGCTCAGCCCCAGCATTTT.

V gene TRBV5-4 combines with J gene TRBJ2-5; maybe TRBD2 (6 bases). The V gene's germline CDR1 is SGHNT and CDR2 YYREEE (reference sequence). Trimming shortened V by 4 bases and J by 4 bases, and 14 bases separated the two germline ends. This CDR3 spans 14 amino acids. The CDR3 here is CASSPSAGSETQYF. The CDR3 DNA sequence: TGTGCCAGCAGCCCCAGTGCGGGGTCAGAGACCCAGTACTTC.

V usage is TRBV7-6 and J usage is TRBJ1-3, with 7 bases identical to TRBD1. Per the germline V gene, CDR1 is SGHVS and CDR2 is FNYEAQ. The trim removed 5 bases at V and 0 bases at J, leaving 13 bases unmatched. CDR3 length equals 18 residues. CDR3 nucleotides: TGTGCCAGCAGCCCCCTCGGAGGGGGCAGGTACTCTGGAAACACCATATATTTT. This sequence encodes CASSPLGGGRYSGNTIYF.

This chain links TRBV10-3 with TRBJ1-2, with 7 bases aligning to TRBD1. V was clipped by 10 bases and J by 5 bases; unmatched bases: 13. Germline CDR1 and CDR2: ENHRY and SYGVKD. This CDR3 contains 14 residues. CDR3 sequence (DNA): TGTGCCACCATCCCAACCCGACAGGGTTATGGCTACACCTTC. It is translated as CATIPTRQGYGYTF.

The rearrangement joins TRBV7-6 to TRBJ2-1; a possible D gene is TRBD1 (5 bases). In germline, CDR1 is SGHVS, CDR2 FNYEAQ. The CDR3 spans 15 residues. V was pared by 1 base and J by 5 bases, with 12 bases between. The CDR3 loop is CASSLVVREHNEQFF. The CDR3, as DNA: TGTGCCAGCAGCTTAGTGGTCAGGGAACACAATGAGCAGTTCTTC.

This chain uses TRBV28 with TRBJ1-2; D uncertain. The germline V gene has CDR1 MDHEN and CDR2 SYDVKM. The CDR3 has 16 residues. V lost 1 base and J lost 0, with 12 bases in between. The CDR3 region has the DNA TGTGCCAGCAGTTTATACGGAACGGGTTCTAACTATGGCTACACCTTC. It is translated as CASSLYGTGSNYGYTF.

The V gene is TRBV5-5, the J gene TRBJ2-7; TRBD2 matches at 9 bases. Looked up from germline, CDR1 is SGHKS and CDR2 is YYEKEE (reference sequence). The ends lost 0 bases at V and 3 bases at J; junction bases unmatched: 4. The CDR3 consists of 15 residues. The CDR3, as DNA: TGTGCCAGCAGCTTGGCGGCTAGCGGGATCTACGAGCAGTACTTC. Translated, it gives CASSLAASGIYEQYF.

The chain has TRBV19 and TRBJ2-3, with D perhaps matching TRBD2 (6 bases). CDR1 and CDR2 (germline): LNHDA, SQIVND (reference sequence). V shed 8 bases and J shed 1 base, with 16 bases lying between them. This CDR3 is 15 amino acids long. The CDR3 here is CASAMGLEGTDTQYF. In nucleotides, the CDR3 is TGTGCCAGTGCCATGGGACTTGAAGGCACAGATACGCAGTATTTT.

The V gene is TRBV6-5, the J gene TRBJ2-5; D is possibly TRBD1 (6 bases). Germline values: CDR1 MNHEY, CDR2 SVGAGI. V dropped 4 bases and J dropped 5 bases, with 14 bases sitting between them. The CDR3 contains 14 residues. The CDR3: CASSSHRAGETQYF. The CDR3 coding sequence is TGTGCCAGCAGTTCTCACAGGGCTGGGGAGACCCAGTACTTC.